A selection of T cell receptor beta chains follows, all from one sample in a study of CD4 T cells in relation to SARS-CoV-2 and coronaviruses. No cognate antigen is known for these TCRs. Profiling relied on immunoSEQ multiplex PCR, and the TCRdb table lists in-frame clones only, not all of them. The sample lists 16,000 or so clones, 70% to 85% occurring once. Sequencing was performed on CD4+ T cells from PBMCs, cultured in vitro. These receptors all come from a human donor in good health. Each CDR3 is given with its conserved first and last residue. Each record gives: J gene, D gene, V gene, clone size, CDR3 protein, CDR3 DNA. D genes are given only for firm matches. Clone size is stated in some rows and not others, as once, few, many or a class when expanded.

J gene: TRBJ2-5
D gene: -
V gene: TRBV6-5
clone size: -
CDR3 protein: CASSYTQGYQETQYF
CDR3 DNA: TGTGCCAGCAGTTACACTCAGGGGTACCAAGAGACCCAGTACTTC

J gene: TRBJ2-1
D gene: -
V gene: TRBV6-5
clone size: -
CDR3 protein: CASSLQGDPYNEQFF
CDR3 DNA: TGTGCCAGCAGTTTACAGGGTGACCCCTACAATGAGCAGTTCTTC

J gene: TRBJ1-1
D gene: -
V gene: TRBV6-5
clone size: -
CDR3 protein: CASTGIGTEAFF
CDR3 DNA: TGTGCCAGCACGGGGATAGGCACTGAAGCTTTCTTT

J gene: TRBJ2-5
D gene: TRBD1
V gene: TRBV9
clone size: -
CDR3 protein: CASSATGGAGETQYF
CDR3 DNA: TGTGCCAGCAGCGCTACAGGGGGCGCGGGGGAGACCCAGTACTTC

J gene: TRBJ2-1
D gene: -
V gene: TRBV30
clone size: -
CDR3 protein: CAWSVVRGTAQGRNEQFF
CDR3 DNA: TGTGCCTGGAGTGTAGTCAGGGGTACAGCACAGGGGAGGAATGAGCAGTTCTTC

J gene: TRBJ2-7
D gene: TRBD2
V gene: TRBV4-1
clone size: -
CDR3 protein: CASSTGGSYEQYF
CDR3 DNA: TGCGCCAGCAGCACGGGGGGTTCCTACGAGCAGTACTTC

J gene: TRBJ2-7
D gene: -
V gene: TRBV28
clone size: -
CDR3 protein: CASSFPPSRTRFYEQYF
CDR3 DNA: TGTGCCAGCAGTTTCCCCCCCTCCAGGACAAGGTTTTACGAGCAGTACTTC

J gene: TRBJ1-1
D gene: -
V gene: TRBV3-1/TRBV3-2
clone size: once
CDR3 protein: CASSQHDKNTEAFF
CDR3 DNA: TGTGCCAGCAGCCAGCATGACAAGAACACTGAAGCTTTCTTT

J gene: TRBJ2-7
D gene: -
V gene: TRBV9
clone size: -
CDR3 protein: CASSAQSTYEQYF
CDR3 DNA: TGTGCCAGCAGCGCGCAGTCCACCTACGAGCAGTACTTC

J gene: TRBJ1-2
D gene: -
V gene: TRBV27
clone size: -
CDR3 protein: CASSLSSDRYYGYTF
CDR3 DNA: TGTGCCAGCAGTTTATCCTCAGACAGGTACTATGGCTACACCTTC

J gene: TRBJ1-2
D gene: TRBD1
V gene: TRBV10-3
clone size: -
CDR3 protein: CAISELDRGNGYTF
CDR3 DNA: TGTGCCATCAGTGAGTTGGACAGGGGGAATGGCTACACCTTC

J gene: TRBJ2-3
D gene: -
V gene: TRBV6-5
clone size: -
CDR3 protein: CASKQGLGDTQYF
CDR3 DNA: TGTGCCAGTAAGCAGGGTTTAGGAGATACGCAGTATTTT

J gene: TRBJ2-3
D gene: TRBD2
V gene: TRBV3-1/TRBV3-2
clone size: -
CDR3 protein: CASSQTAASGTDTQYF
CDR3 DNA: TGTGCCAGCAGCCAAACGGCGGCTAGCGGGACAGATACGCAGTATTTT

J gene: TRBJ2-3
D gene: TRBD2
V gene: TRBV27
clone size: -
CDR3 protein: CASSSGTSGLPTQYF
CDR3 DNA: TGTGCCAGCAGTTCCGGGACTAGCGGGCTACCCACGCAGTATTTT

J gene: TRBJ2-2
D gene: TRBD2
V gene: TRBV6-1
clone size: -
CDR3 protein: CASSVLPSVGGGPDGELFF
CDR3 DNA: TGTGCCAGCAGTGTCCTACCCTCCGTCGGGGGAGGGCCCGACGGGGAGCTGTTTTTT

J gene: TRBJ2-2
D gene: TRBD1
V gene: TRBV6-1
clone size: -
CDR3 protein: CASSEQQWGQGELFF
CDR3 DNA: TGTGCCAGCAGTGAACAGCAGTGGGGACAGGGGGAGCTGTTTTTT

J gene: TRBJ2-7
D gene: TRBD1
V gene: TRBV29-1
clone size: -
CDR3 protein: CSVALIGTGKGNEQYF
CDR3 DNA: TGCAGCGTGGCGCTCATCGGGACAGGGAAAGGGAACGAGCAGTACTTC

J gene: TRBJ2-3
D gene: TRBD2
V gene: TRBV5-4
clone size: -
CDR3 protein: CASSLPSGSTDTQYF
CDR3 DNA: TGTGCCAGCAGCTTGCCTAGCGGGAGCACAGATACGCAGTATTTT

J gene: TRBJ2-1
D gene: TRBD2
V gene: TRBV18
clone size: -
CDR3 protein: CASSPSGLAGVDEQFF
CDR3 DNA: TGTGCCAGCTCACCCTCAGGACTAGCGGGAGTTGATGAGCAGTTCTTC

J gene: TRBJ2-7
D gene: TRBD1
V gene: TRBV10-1
clone size: -
CDR3 protein: CASAGTGTYEQYF
CDR3 DNA: TGCGCCAGCGCCGGGACAGGGACCTACGAGCAGTACTTC

J gene: TRBJ2-5
D gene: -
V gene: TRBV11-2
clone size: once
CDR3 protein: CASSFTEGTQYF
CDR3 DNA: TGTGCCAGCAGCTTCACAGAGGGGACCCAGTACTTC

J gene: TRBJ1-5
D gene: -
V gene: TRBV28
clone size: -
CDR3 protein: CASSLGGGARGQPQHF
CDR3 DNA: TGTGCCAGCAGTTTAGGCGGGGGGGCGCGAGGTCAGCCCCAGCATTTT

J gene: TRBJ2-3
D gene: TRBD1
V gene: TRBV6-1
clone size: once
CDR3 protein: CASSVGTGLSTDTQYF
CDR3 DNA: TGTGCCAGCAGTGTCGGGACAGGCCTTAGCACAGATACGCAGTATTTT

J gene: TRBJ2-7
D gene: -
V gene: TRBV10-3
clone size: -
CDR3 protein: CAISAEYEQYF
CDR3 DNA: TGTGCCATCAGTGCGGAATACGAGCAGTACTTC

J gene: TRBJ2-3
D gene: TRBD1
V gene: TRBV6-1
clone size: -
CDR3 protein: CASSEDRNRDTQYF
CDR3 DNA: TGTGCCAGCAGTGAGGACAGGAACCGAGATACGCAGTATTTT

J gene: TRBJ1-2
D gene: TRBD1
V gene: TRBV7-9
clone size: medium-sized
CDR3 protein: CASSLAGGGSSPTYGYTF
CDR3 DNA: TGTGCCAGCAGCTTAGCGGGAGGGGGCTCCAGTCCAACGTATGGCTACACCTTC

J gene: TRBJ1-1
D gene: -
V gene: TRBV6-4
clone size: -
CDR3 protein: CASSALYGLNTEAFF
CDR3 DNA: TGTGCCAGCAGTGCCCTATACGGTTTGAACACTGAAGCTTTCTTT

J gene: TRBJ2-7
D gene: -
V gene: TRBV18
clone size: -
CDR3 protein: CASSGFDRSSYEQYF
CDR3 DNA: TGTGCCAGCTCAGGATTCGACAGGAGCTCCTACGAGCAGTACTTC

J gene: TRBJ1-1
D gene: -
V gene: TRBV30
clone size: -
CDR3 protein: CAWSVTLSDTEAFF
CDR3 DNA: TGTGCCTGGAGTGTAACCCTGTCGGACACTGAAGCTTTCTTT

J gene: TRBJ2-1
D gene: TRBD1
V gene: TRBV10-2
clone size: -
CDR3 protein: CASTPPPGGQFNEQFF
CDR3 DNA: TGCGCCAGCACTCCACCTCCAGGGGGCCAATTCAATGAGCAGTTCTTC

J gene: TRBJ1-1
D gene: TRBD1
V gene: TRBV2
clone size: once
CDR3 protein: CASSEGTGLVGTEAFF
CDR3 DNA: TGTGCCAGCAGTGAAGGGACAGGGTTGGTTGGCACTGAAGCTTTCTTT

J gene: TRBJ1-1
D gene: -
V gene: TRBV25-1
clone size: -
CDR3 protein: CASSRRKNTEAFF
CDR3 DNA: TGTGCCAGCAGTAGAAGGAAGAACACTGAAGCTTTCTTT

J gene: TRBJ1-1
D gene: -
V gene: TRBV15
clone size: once
CDR3 protein: CATSRVRRAEAFF
CDR3 DNA: TGTGCCACCAGCAGAGTACGGAGGGCTGAAGCTTTCTTT

J gene: TRBJ2-3
D gene: TRBD2
V gene: TRBV29-1
clone size: -
CDR3 protein: CSVDTLAGGEDTQYF
CDR3 DNA: TGCAGCGTTGATACTCTAGCGGGAGGTGAAGATACGCAGTATTTT

J gene: TRBJ2-7
D gene: TRBD1
V gene: TRBV28
clone size: -
CDR3 protein: CASSLGGQGAYEQYF
CDR3 DNA: TGTGCCAGCAGTCTAGGGGGACAGGGGGCTTACGAGCAGTACTTC

J gene: TRBJ2-6
D gene: -
V gene: TRBV4-1
clone size: -
CDR3 protein: CASSRFSPLLAGANVLTF
CDR3 DNA: TGCGCCAGCAGCCGATTCTCTCCCCTGCTAGCTGGGGCCAACGTCCTGACTTTC

J gene: TRBJ1-2
D gene: -
V gene: TRBV5-4
clone size: -
CDR3 protein: CASSLGAGGTIGYTF
CDR3 DNA: TGTGCCAGCAGCTTGGGGGCAGGCGGGACAATCGGCTACACCTTC

J gene: TRBJ2-7
D gene: TRBD1
V gene: TRBV18
clone size: -
CDR3 protein: CASSPPGQASHEQYF
CDR3 DNA: TGTGCCAGCTCACCCCCGGGACAGGCCTCCCACGAGCAGTACTTC

J gene: TRBJ2-7
D gene: -
V gene: TRBV18
clone size: -
CDR3 protein: CASSPIGAGRGYEQYF
CDR3 DNA: TGTGCCAGCTCACCCATCGGGGCAGGGAGAGGCTACGAGCAGTACTTC

J gene: TRBJ1-3
D gene: -
V gene: TRBV19
clone size: -
CDR3 protein: CASTSSRRGGNTIYF
CDR3 DNA: TGTGCCAGTACCTCATCCCGCCGGGGAGGAAACACCATATATTTT

J gene: TRBJ1-4
D gene: TRBD1
V gene: TRBV7-9
clone size: -
CDR3 protein: CASSLPGQGSSEKLFF
CDR3 DNA: TGTGCCAGCAGCCTCCCTGGACAGGGTTCAAGTGAAAAACTGTTTTTT

J gene: TRBJ2-7
D gene: -
V gene: TRBV24-1
clone size: -
CDR3 protein: CATSDGGRAEQYF
CDR3 DNA: TGTGCCACCAGTGATGGGGGACGGGCCGAGCAGTACTTC

J gene: TRBJ2-7
D gene: TRBD2
V gene: TRBV19
clone size: -
CDR3 protein: CASSIASGNFEQYF
CDR3 DNA: TGTGCCAGTAGTATAGCTAGCGGGAACTTCGAGCAGTACTTC

J gene: TRBJ1-3
D gene: TRBD1
V gene: TRBV6-6
clone size: -
CDR3 protein: CASNRIGGGPGNTIYF
CDR3 DNA: TGTGCCAGCAACCGAATAGGAGGGGGCCCTGGAAACACCATATATTTT

J gene: TRBJ2-3
D gene: -
V gene: TRBV25-1
clone size: -
CDR3 protein: CASSEAGSADTQYF
CDR3 DNA: TGTGCCAGCAGTGAAGCGGGGTCGGCAGATACGCAGTATTTT